The 9 T cell receptor beta chains in this list originate from one sample, sequenced in a study of shared clonotypes between healthy human individuals. Sequenced by immunoSEQ multiplex PCR; TCRdb stores in-frame clones only, minus some. The sample consists of 550,000 to 700,000 clones, roughly 73% of them appearing once. Sequencing was done on a sample of memory CD4+ T cells sorted from blood. The subset here: CD45RA-negative fraction. The receptor source for this set is a woman aged 25 to 45 in good health.

This clone was observed a handful of times. The rearrangement links TRBV9 to TRBJ2-7; the match to TRBD2 covers 9 bases. Germline V CDR1 and CDR2: SGDLS, YYNGEE. J lost 6 bases, V lost 4 bases, and 11 bases had no gene match. This CDR3 has 15 amino acids. The CDR3 DNA follows: TGTGCCAGCAGCCCCCGTTTTAGCGGGAGTGGCGAGCAGTACTTC. Its protein is CASSPRFSGSGEQYF.

This chain joins TRBV7-9 and TRBJ1-1; TRBD1 agrees at 7 bases. The V and J ends lost 5 bases and 4 bases, in that order; junction bases with no gene match: 19. From germline, CDR1 is SEHNR and CDR2 FQNEAQ (reference sequence). The CDR3 runs to 18 residues. The CDR3 bases are TGTGCCAGCAGCCGACGACAGGGTTCTGATTCAAGTAGCACTGAAGCTTTCTTT. It specifies CASSRRQGSDSSSTEAFF.

The genes are TRBV4-2 and TRBJ1-2; no clear D gene. The CDR3 is made up of 15 amino acids. Germline V gene data show CDR1 as LGHNA and CDR2 as YNFKEQ. V lost 0 bases and J 1 base, leaving 9 bases between the germline ends. The CDR3 is CASSQDRTDNYGYTF. The CDR3 nucleotides are TGTGCCAGCAGCCAAGACCGGACGGATAACTATGGCTACACCTTC.

As regards this clone: Other nucleotide sequences from this sample produce the same CDR3. The V call is TRBV7-9, the J call TRBJ2-7; no definite D call. Trimming took off 5 bases at V and 3 bases at J, with 5 bases between the two ends. The CDR3 runs to 11 residues. Germline CDR1 reads SEHNR; CDR2 reads FQNEAQ (reference sequence). CDR3 residues: CASSPGYEQYF. In nucleotides, the CDR3 is TGTGCCAGCAGCCCGGGCTACGAGCAGTACTTC.

The rearrangement uses TRBV28 and TRBJ2-5; 9 nucleotides line up with TRBD2. The CDR3 runs 14 residues. From germline, CDR1 is MDHEN and CDR2 SYDVKM. V lost 5 bases, J lost 7 bases, and 8 bases stayed unmatched. CDR3 DNA: TGTGCCAGCAGTGGCGGGAGGGTTGCTGGGACCCAGTACTTC. Protein sequence: CASSGGRVAGTQYF.

The gene calls are TRBV4-1 and TRBJ1-5; TRBD1 matches 9 bases. From germline, CDR1 is MGHRA and CDR2 YSYEKL. V gave up 4 bases and J gave up 10 bases; unmatched junction bases: 23. CDR3 size: 19 residues. CDR3 protein: CASSRTGGGKATQISPQHF. In DNA form, the CDR3 reads TGCGCCAGCAGCCGAACAGGGGGCGGGAAGGCCACCCAAATCAGCCCCCAGCATTTT.

The rearrangement links TRBV27 to TRBJ1-1, with TRBD1 as a possible D gene (6 bases). This CDR3 spans 13 amino acids. Germline V gene sequence: CDR1 MNHEY, CDR2 SMNVEV (reference sequence). V gave up 2 bases and J gave up 4 bases, with 8 bases separating them. The CDR3 DNA is TGTGCCAGCAGTTTAATAGGGGGCACTGAAGCTTTCTTT. It yields the protein CASSLIGGTEAFF.

In this sample, this clone turned up once. The gene calls are TRBV11-2 and TRBJ2-5; tentative D call: TRBD2 (6 bases). CDR1 SGHAT and CDR2 FQNNGV come from the germline V gene. Trimming shortened V by 1 base and J by 5 bases, and 14 bases separated the two germline ends. This CDR3 spans 15 amino acids. The CDR3 nucleotides read TGTGCCAGCAGCTTAGGATCCACACTAGCTGAGACCCAGTACTTC. It yields the protein CASSLGSTLAETQYF.

This clone appeared a few times. The chain links TRBV27 to TRBJ1-1; D call uncertain. Germline values: CDR1 MNHEY, CDR2 SMNVEV (reference sequence). The V end was cut by 6 bases, the J end by 4 bases, with 21 bases between. The CDR3 length is 16 residues. The CDR3 region is CASSPGGVSLGTEAFF. The CDR3 bases are TGTGCCAGCAGCCCCGGCGGTGTCTCATTGGGCACTGAAGCTTTCTTT.